The source of this T cell receptor (beta chain) is a study of blood T cell repertoires in COVID-19. This clone was found a few times. Generated by immunoSEQ multiplex PCR, the TCRdb table keeps only in-frame clones and is missing some. This sample has around 230,000 clones; 83% occur once, and the top ten carry around 2.6%. There are 15 residues in the CDR3. With 4 bases removed from V and 5 bases from J, the gap between germline ends came to 15 bases. Germline V CDR1 and CDR2: LNHDA, SQIVND (reference sequence). The sequence was collected from a woman in her 70s with active or convalescent COVID-19. Specimen: peripheral blood. The chain combines TRBV19 with TRBJ1-5; possibly TRBD1 for D (6 bases). The CDR3 nucleotides read TGTGCCAGTAGTAGGGGGGGCGCTTACGATCAGCCCCAGCATTTT. Encoded protein: CASSRGGAYDQPQHF.